This record concerns one T cell receptor beta chain sequence. Antigen specificity is unknown. This entry belongs to a study of T cell responses to AZD1222 COVID-19 vaccine. General observations from the study: Donors were largely white British and mainly female; clonal diversity was possibly underestimated.

Clones were sequenced by immunoSEQ multiplex PCR, and TCRdb holds only the in-frame ones, with some missing. The table shows approximately 200,000 clones, with about 90% occurring only once. CDR1 is MNHEY, CDR2 SVGAGI, per germline. The CDR3 is 15 residues long. Trimming removed 4 bases at V and 9 bases at J, with 18 bases between. Specimen: peripheral blood, collected on day 0 of AZD1222 vaccination. The chain links TRBV6-5 to TRBJ1-4, with a tentative D call TRBD1 (6 bases). The receptor comes from an adult in good health. The chain's CDR3 is CASSSPTLTGQKLFF. The CDR3 coding sequence is TGTGCCAGCAGTTCCCCTACCCTGACAGGTCAAAAACTGTTTTTT.